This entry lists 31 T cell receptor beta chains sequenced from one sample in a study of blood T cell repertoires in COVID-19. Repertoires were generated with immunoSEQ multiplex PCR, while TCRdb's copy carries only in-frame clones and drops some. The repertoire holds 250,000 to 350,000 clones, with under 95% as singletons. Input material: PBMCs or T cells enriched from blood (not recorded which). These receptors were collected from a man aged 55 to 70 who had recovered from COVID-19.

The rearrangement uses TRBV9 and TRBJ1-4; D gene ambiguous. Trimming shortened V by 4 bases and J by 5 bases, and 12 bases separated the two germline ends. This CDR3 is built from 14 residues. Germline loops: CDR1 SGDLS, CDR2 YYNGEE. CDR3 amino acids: CASSPGSLNEKLFF. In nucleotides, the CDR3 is TGTGCCAGCAGCCCCGGGAGCCTCAATGAAAAACTGTTTTTT.

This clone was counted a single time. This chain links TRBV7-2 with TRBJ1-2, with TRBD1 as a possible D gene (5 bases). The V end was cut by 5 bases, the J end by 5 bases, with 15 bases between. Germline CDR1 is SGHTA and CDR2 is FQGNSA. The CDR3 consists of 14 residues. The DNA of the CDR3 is TGTGCCAGCAGCAAAGTTTTGGGGGGTTATGGCTACACCTTC. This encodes CASSKVLGGYGYTF.

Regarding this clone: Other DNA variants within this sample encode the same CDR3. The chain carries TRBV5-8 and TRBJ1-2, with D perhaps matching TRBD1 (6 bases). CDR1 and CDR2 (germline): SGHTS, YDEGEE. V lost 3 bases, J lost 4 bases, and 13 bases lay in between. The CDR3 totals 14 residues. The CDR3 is CASSWSGGSYGYTF. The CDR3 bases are TGTGCCAGCAGCTGGTCGGGGGGCAGCTATGGCTACACCTTC.

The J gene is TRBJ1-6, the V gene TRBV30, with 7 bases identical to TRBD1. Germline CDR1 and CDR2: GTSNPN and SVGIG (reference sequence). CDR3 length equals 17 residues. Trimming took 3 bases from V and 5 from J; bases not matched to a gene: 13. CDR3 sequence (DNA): TGTGCCTGGAGGGAGACAGGGACAGTACGAAATAATTCACCCCTCCACTTT. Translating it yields CAWRETGTVRNNSPLHF.

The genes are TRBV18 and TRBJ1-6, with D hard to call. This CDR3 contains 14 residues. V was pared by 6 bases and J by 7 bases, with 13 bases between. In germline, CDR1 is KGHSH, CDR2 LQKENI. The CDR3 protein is CASSPRWENSPLHF. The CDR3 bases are TGTGCCAGCTCCCCGCGGTGGGAGAATTCACCCCTCCACTTT. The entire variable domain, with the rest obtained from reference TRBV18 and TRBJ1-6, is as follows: NAGVMQNPRHLVRRRGQEARLRCSPMKGHSHVYWYRQLPEEGLKFMVYLQKENIIDESGMPKERFSAEFPKEGPSILRIQQVVRGDSAAYFCASSPRWENSPLHFGNGTRLTVT.

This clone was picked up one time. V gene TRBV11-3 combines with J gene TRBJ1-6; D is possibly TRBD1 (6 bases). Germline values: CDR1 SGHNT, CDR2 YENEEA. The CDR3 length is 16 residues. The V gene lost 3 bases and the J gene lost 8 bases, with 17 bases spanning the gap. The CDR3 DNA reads TGTGCCAGCAGCTTGGCAAGACAGGCCTCCTATTCACCCCTCCACTTT. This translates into CASSLARQASYSPLHF. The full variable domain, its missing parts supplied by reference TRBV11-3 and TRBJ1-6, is EAGVVQSPRYKIIEKKQPVAFWCNPISGHNTLYWYLQNLGQGPELLIRYENEEAVDDSQLPKDRFSAERLKGVDSTLKIQPAELGDSAVYLCASSLARQASYSPLHFGNGTRLTVT.

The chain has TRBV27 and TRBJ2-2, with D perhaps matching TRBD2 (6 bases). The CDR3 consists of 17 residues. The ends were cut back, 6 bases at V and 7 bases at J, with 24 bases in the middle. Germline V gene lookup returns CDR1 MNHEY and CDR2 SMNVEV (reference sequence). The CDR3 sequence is CASRVDGTSTMLGELFF. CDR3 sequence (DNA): TGTGCCAGCAGGGTGGACGGGACTTCGACTATGCTCGGGGAGCTGTTTTTT.

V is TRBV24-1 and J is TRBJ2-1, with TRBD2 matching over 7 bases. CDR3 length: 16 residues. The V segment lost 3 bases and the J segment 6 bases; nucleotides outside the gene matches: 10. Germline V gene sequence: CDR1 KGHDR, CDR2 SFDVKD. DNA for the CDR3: TGTGCCACCAGTGATACCCGACTAGCAAGCGTCAATGAGCAGTTCTTC. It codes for CATSDTRLASVNEQFF.

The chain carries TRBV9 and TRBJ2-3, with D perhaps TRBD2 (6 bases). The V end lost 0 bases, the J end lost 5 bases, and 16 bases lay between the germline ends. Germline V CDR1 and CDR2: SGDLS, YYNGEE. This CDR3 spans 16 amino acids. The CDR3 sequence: CASSVAGGFLQDTQYF. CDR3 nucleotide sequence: TGTGCCAGCAGCGTAGCTGGGGGGTTTTTACAAGATACGCAGTATTTT. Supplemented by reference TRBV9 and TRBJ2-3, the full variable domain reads DSGVTQTPKHLITATGQRVTLRCSPRSGDLSVYWYQQSLDQGLQFLIQYYNGEERAKGNILERFSAQQFPDLHSELNLSSLELGDSALYFCASSVAGGFLQDTQYFGPGTRLTVL.

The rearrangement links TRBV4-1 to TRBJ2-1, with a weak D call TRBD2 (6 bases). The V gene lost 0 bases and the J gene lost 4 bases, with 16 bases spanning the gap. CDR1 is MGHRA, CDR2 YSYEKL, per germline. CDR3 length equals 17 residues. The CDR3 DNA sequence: TGCGCCAGCAGCCAAGAGGGAGGAGCCCCATTTTACAATGAGCAGTTCTTC. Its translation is CASSQEGGAPFYNEQFF.

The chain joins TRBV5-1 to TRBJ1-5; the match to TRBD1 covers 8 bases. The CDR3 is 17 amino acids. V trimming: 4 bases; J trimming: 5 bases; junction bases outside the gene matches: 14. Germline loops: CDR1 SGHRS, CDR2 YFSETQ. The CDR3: CASSPGPGTGLDQPQHF. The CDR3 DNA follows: TGCGCCAGCAGCCCAGGACCCGGGACAGGACTTGATCAGCCCCAGCATTTT.

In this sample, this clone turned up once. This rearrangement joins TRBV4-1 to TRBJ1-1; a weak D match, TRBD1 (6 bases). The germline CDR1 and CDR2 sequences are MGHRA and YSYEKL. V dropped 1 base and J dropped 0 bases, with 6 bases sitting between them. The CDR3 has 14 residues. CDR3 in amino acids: CASSQGQVNTEAFF. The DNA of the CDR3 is TGCGCCAGCAGCCAAGGACAGGTGAACACTGAAGCTTTCTTT.

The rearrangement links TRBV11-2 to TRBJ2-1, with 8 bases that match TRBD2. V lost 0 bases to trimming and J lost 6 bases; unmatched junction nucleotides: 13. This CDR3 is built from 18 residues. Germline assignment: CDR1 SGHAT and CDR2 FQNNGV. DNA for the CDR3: TGTGCCAGCAGCTTAGAGTCGGCGGGAGGCCCGCTCAGCAATGAGCAGTTCTTC. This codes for CASSLESAGGPLSNEQFF.

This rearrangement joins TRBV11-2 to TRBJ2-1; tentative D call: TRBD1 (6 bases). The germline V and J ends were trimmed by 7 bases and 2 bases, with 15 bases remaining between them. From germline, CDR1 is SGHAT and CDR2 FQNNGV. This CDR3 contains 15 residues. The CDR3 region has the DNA TGTGCCAGCACCAACCGGGACAAGACCTACAATGAGCAGTTCTTC. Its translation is CASTNRDKTYNEQFF.

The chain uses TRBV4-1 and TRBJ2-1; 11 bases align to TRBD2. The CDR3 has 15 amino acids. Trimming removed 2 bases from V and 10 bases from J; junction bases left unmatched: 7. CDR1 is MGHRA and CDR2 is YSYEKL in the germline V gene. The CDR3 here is CASSQSLAGAGEQFF. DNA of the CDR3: TGCGCCAGCAGCCAATCACTAGCGGGAGCGGGAGAGCAGTTCTTC.

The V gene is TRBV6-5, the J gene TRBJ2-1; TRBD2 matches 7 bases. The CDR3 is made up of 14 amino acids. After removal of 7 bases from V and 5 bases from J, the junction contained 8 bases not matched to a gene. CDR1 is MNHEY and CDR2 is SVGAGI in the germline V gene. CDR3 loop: CASNSGTINNEQFF. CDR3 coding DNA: TGTGCCAGCAATTCCGGGACTATAAACAATGAGCAGTTCTTC.

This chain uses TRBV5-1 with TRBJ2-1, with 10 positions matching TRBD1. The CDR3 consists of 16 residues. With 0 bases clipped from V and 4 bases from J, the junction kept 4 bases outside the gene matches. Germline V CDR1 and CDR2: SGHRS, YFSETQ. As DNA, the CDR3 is TGCGCCAGCAGCTTGGGGACAGGGGGGCTGTACAATGAGCAGTTCTTC. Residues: CASSLGTGGLYNEQFF.

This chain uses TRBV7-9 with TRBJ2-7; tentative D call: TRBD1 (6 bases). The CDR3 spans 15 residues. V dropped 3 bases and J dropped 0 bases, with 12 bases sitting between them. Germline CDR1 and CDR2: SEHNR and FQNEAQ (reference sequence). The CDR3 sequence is CASSLSGDNSYEQYF. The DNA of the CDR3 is TGTGCCAGCAGCTTGTCTGGGGACAACTCCTACGAGCAGTACTTC.

Here the CDR3 reads CASSKWTGGSGNTIYF. CDR3 sequence (DNA): TGTGCCAGCAGCAAGTGGACAGGAGGCTCTGGAAACACCATATATTTT. The V call is TRBV21-1, the J call TRBJ1-3; the table's D gene call, TRBD1, was not cross checked with the DNA. TRBV21-1 is shown as a pseudogene. CDR3 size: 16 residues.

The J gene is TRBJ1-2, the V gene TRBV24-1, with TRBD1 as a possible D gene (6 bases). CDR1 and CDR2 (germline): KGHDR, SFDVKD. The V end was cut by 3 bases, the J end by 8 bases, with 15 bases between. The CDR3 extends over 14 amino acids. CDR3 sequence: CATSDGDRQGGYTF. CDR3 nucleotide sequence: TGTGCCACCAGTGATGGCGACAGGCAGGGAGGCTACACCTTC.

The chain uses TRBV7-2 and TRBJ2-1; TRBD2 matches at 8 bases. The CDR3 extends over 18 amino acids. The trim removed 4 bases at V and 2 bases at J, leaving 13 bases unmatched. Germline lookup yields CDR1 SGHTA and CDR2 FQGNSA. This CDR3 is CASSSDRPLAAAYNEQFF. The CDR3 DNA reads TGTGCCAGCAGCTCTGACCGCCCACTAGCGGCAGCCTACAATGAGCAGTTCTTC.

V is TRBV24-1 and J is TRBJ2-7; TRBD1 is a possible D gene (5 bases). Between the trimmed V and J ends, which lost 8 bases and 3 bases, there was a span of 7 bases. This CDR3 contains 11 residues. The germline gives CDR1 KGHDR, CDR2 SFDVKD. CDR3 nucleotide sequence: TGTGCCACCACCAGGGACTACGAGCAGTACTTC. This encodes CATTRDYEQYF.

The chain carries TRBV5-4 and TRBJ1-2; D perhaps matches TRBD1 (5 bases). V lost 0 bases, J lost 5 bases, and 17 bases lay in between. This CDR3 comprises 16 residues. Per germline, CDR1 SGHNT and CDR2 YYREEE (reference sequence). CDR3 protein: CASSLAVQGHRYGYTF. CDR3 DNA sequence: TGTGCCAGCAGCTTGGCCGTCCAAGGACATCGGTATGGCTACACCTTC.

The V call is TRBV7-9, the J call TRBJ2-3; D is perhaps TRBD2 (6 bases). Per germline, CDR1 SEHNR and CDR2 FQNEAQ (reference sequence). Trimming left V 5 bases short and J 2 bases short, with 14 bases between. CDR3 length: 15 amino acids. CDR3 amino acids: CASSPLGTATDTQYF. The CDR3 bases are TGTGCCAGCAGCCCGCTGGGGACTGCCACAGATACGCAGTATTTT. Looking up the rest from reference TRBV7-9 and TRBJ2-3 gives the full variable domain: DTGVSQNPRHKITKRGQNVTFRCDPISEHNRLYWYRQTLGQGPEFLTYFQNEAQLEKSRLLSDRFSAERPKGSFSTLEIQRTEQGDSAMYLCASSPLGTATDTQYFGPGTRLTVL.

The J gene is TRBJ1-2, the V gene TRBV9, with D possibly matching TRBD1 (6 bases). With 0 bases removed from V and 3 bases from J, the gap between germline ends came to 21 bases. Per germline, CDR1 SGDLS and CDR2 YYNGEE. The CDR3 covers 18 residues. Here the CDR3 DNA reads TGTGCCAGCAGCGTAGATCCGGGGCGGACAGATTATCACTATGGCTACACCTTC. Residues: CASSVDPGRTDYHYGYTF.

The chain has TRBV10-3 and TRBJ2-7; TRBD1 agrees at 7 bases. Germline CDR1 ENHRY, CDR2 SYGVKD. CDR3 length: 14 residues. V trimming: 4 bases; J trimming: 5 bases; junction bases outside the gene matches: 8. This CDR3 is CAISVRDSADEQYF. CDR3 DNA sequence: TGTGCCATCAGTGTCCGGGACAGCGCCGACGAGCAGTACTTC.

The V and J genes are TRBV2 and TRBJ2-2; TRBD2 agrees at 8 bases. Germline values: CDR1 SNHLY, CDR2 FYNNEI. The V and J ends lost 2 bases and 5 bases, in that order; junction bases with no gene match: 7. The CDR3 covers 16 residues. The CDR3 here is CASSESGRSGTGELFF. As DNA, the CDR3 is TGTGCCAGCAGTGAAAGCGGGAGAAGTGGGACCGGGGAGCTGTTTTTT.

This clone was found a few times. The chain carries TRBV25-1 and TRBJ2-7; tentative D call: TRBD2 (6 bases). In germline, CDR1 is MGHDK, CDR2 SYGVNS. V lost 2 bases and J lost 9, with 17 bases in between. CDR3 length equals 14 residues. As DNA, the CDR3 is TGTGCCAGCAGTGAAGCGGGGATAACTCCAGGGCAGTACTTC. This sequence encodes CASSEAGITPGQYF.

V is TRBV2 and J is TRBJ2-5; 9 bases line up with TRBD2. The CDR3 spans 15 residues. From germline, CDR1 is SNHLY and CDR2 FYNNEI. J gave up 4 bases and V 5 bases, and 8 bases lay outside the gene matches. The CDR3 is CASSLGAGGLETQYF. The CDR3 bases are TGTGCCAGCAGTCTTGGGGCGGGAGGGCTAGAGACCCAGTACTTC.

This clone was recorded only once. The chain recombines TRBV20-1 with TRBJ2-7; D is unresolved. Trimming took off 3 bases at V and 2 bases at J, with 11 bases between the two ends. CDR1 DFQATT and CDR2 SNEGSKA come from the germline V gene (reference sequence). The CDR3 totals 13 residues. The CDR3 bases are TGCAGTGCTAGTATCCCCAGGACCTACGAGCAGTACTTC. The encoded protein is CSASIPRTYEQYF.

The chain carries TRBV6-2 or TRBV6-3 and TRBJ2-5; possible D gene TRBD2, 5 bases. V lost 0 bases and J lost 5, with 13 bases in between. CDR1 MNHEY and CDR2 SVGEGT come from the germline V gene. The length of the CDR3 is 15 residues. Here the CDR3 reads CASSYSTGKGETQYF. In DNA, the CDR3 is TGTGCCAGCAGTTACTCGACGGGAAAAGGGGAGACCCAGTACTTC.